Listed below are T cell receptor beta chains from one sample, sequenced in a study of T cells after yellow fever vaccination. Each CDR3 protein is one row after TCRdb ran MiXCR on the 5' RACE reads. Of 450,000 to 550,000 distinct CDR3 sequences in the sample, 20% to 25% were seen once. Sequences were derived from PBMCs, sampled about 21 days after the first yellow fever vaccination. The receptors shown here come from a young man who received the YFV17D yellow fever vaccine. Both conserved end residues are part of each CDR3. Fields, in order: clone size, D gene, J gene, V gene, CDR3 protein, CDR3 DNA. A D gene is named only where the DNA matches it firmly. Clone size, where shown, is once, few, many, or a class for clones that have expanded.

clone_size: .; d_call: .; j_call: TRBJ2-2; v_call: TRBV7-2; cdr3_aa: CASSLARDIRLGLFF; cdr3_nt: TGTGCCAGCAGCTTAGCCAGGGATATAAGGTTGGGGCTGTTTTTT
clone_size: .; d_call: .; j_call: TRBJ1-1; v_call: TRBV12-3/TRBV12-4; cdr3_aa: CASSFGRGNTEAFF; cdr3_nt: TGTGCCAGCAGTTTCGGGCGGGGGAACACTGAAGCTTTCTTT
clone_size: many; d_call: .; j_call: TRBJ2-2; v_call: TRBV5-1; cdr3_aa: CASLDVGELFF; cdr3_nt: TGCGCCAGCCTGGACGTCGGGGAGCTGTTTTTT
clone_size: .; d_call: .; j_call: TRBJ1-6; v_call: TRBV2; cdr3_aa: CASSDSGYSPLHF; cdr3_nt: TGTGCCAGCAGTGATTCAGGGTATTCACCCCTCCACTTT
clone_size: .; d_call: .; j_call: TRBJ2-1; v_call: TRBV9; cdr3_aa: CASARGDRGQFF; cdr3_nt: TGTGCCAGCGCAAGAGGGGACCGCGGGCAGTTCTTC
clone_size: many; d_call: .; j_call: TRBJ1-1; v_call: TRBV7-9; cdr3_aa: CASSFGVGTEAFF; cdr3_nt: TGTGCCAGCAGCTTTGGGGTGGGCACTGAAGCTTTCTTT
clone_size: many; d_call: .; j_call: TRBJ2-2; v_call: TRBV29-1; cdr3_aa: CSVLTPNTGELFF; cdr3_nt: TGCAGCGTCCTGACCCCGAACACCGGGGAGCTGTTTTTT
clone_size: few; d_call: .; j_call: TRBJ2-1; v_call: TRBV20-1; cdr3_aa: CSEAGRNEQFF; cdr3_nt: TGCAGTGAAGCGGGTAGGAATGAGCAGTTCTTC
clone_size: few; d_call: TRBD2; j_call: TRBJ2-3; v_call: TRBV7-8; cdr3_aa: CASSLWGIRGVGTDTQYF; cdr3_nt: TGTGCCAGCAGCTTATGGGGCATCCGGGGGGTTGGCACAGATACGCAGTATTTT
clone_size: .; d_call: .; j_call: TRBJ2-3; v_call: TRBV3-1; cdr3_aa: CASSQEYQAWTGTQYF; cdr3_nt: TGTGCCAGCAGCCAGGAGTACCAGGCGTGGACGGGTACGCAGTATTTT
clone_size: few; d_call: TRBD2; j_call: TRBJ2-7; v_call: TRBV20-1; cdr3_aa: CSARVTGGDYEQYF; cdr3_nt: TGCAGTGCTAGAGTCACGGGGGGGGACTACGAGCAGTACTTC
clone_size: few; d_call: .; j_call: TRBJ1-5; v_call: TRBV12-3/TRBV12-4; cdr3_aa: CASRGTVNQPQHF; cdr3_nt: TGTGCCAGCAGGGGGACGGTCAATCAGCCCCAGCATTTT
clone_size: .; d_call: .; j_call: TRBJ1-2; v_call: TRBV10-3; cdr3_aa: CAISVAGTKSGYGYTF; cdr3_nt: TGTGCCATCAGTGTTGCCGGGACAAAGTCCGGATATGGCTACACCTTC
clone_size: many; d_call: .; j_call: TRBJ2-3; v_call: TRBV14; cdr3_aa: CASSQVTDTQYF; cdr3_nt: TGTGCCAGCAGCCAAGTTACAGATACGCAGTATTTT
clone_size: many; d_call: TRBD1; j_call: TRBJ2-7; v_call: TRBV20-1; cdr3_aa: CSASRQGLYEQYF; cdr3_nt: TGCAGTGCTAGTCGACAGGGCCTCTACGAGCAGTACTTC
clone_size: .; d_call: .; j_call: TRBJ2-1; v_call: TRBV6-2/TRBV6-3; cdr3_aa: CASSLQDNEQFF; cdr3_nt: TGTGCCAGCAGTCTTCAGGACAATGAGCAGTTCTTC
clone_size: .; d_call: .; j_call: TRBJ2-2; v_call: TRBV24-1; cdr3_aa: CATSGSAATGELFF; cdr3_nt: TGTGCCACCAGTGGTTCAGCGGCCACCGGGGAGCTGTTTTTT
clone_size: few; d_call: .; j_call: TRBJ2-3; v_call: TRBV5-1; cdr3_aa: CASSLAGGSPDTQYF; cdr3_nt: TGCGCCAGCAGCTTGGCTGGGGGGTCCCCTGATACGCAGTATTTT
clone_size: few; d_call: TRBD1; j_call: TRBJ2-5; v_call: TRBV5-6; cdr3_aa: CASNPGQGAEETQYF; cdr3_nt: TGTGCCAGCAATCCGGGACAGGGGGCCGAAGAGACCCAGTACTTC
clone_size: few; d_call: .; j_call: TRBJ2-2; v_call: TRBV28; cdr3_aa: CACAGAGKLFF; cdr3_nt: TGTGCCTGCGCCGGGGCCGGGAAGCTGTTTTTT
clone_size: .; d_call: .; j_call: TRBJ2-1; v_call: TRBV7-2; cdr3_aa: CASSLWSGSYNEQFF; cdr3_nt: TGTGCCAGCAGCTTATGGAGCGGCTCCTACAATGAGCAGTTCTTC
clone_size: .; d_call: .; j_call: TRBJ1-1; v_call: TRBV19; cdr3_aa: CASMGEGGTEAFF; cdr3_nt: TGTGCCAGTATGGGGGAGGGGGGAACTGAAGCTTTCTTT
clone_size: few; d_call: TRBD2; j_call: TRBJ2-7; v_call: TRBV20-1; cdr3_aa: CSAASGGTYEQYF; cdr3_nt: TGCAGTGCTGCAAGCGGGGGTACCTACGAGCAGTACTTC
clone_size: .; d_call: .; j_call: TRBJ1-6; v_call: TRBV9; cdr3_aa: CASTKGGFLSPSSPLHF; cdr3_nt: TGTGCCAGCACGAAGGGAGGGTTCTTGTCCCCAAGCTCACCCCTCCACTTT
clone_size: once; d_call: .; j_call: TRBJ2-7; v_call: TRBV6-5; cdr3_aa: CASSYAGDFYEQYF; cdr3_nt: TGTGCCAGCAGTTACGCAGGGGATTTCTACGAGCAGTACTTC
clone_size: few; d_call: .; j_call: TRBJ1-6; v_call: TRBV12-3/TRBV12-4; cdr3_aa: CASSPGDGRGYNSPLHF; cdr3_nt: TGTGCCAGCAGTCCAGGGGACGGGAGGGGATATAATTCACCCCTCCACTTT
clone_size: few; d_call: .; j_call: TRBJ2-1; v_call: TRBV6-2/TRBV6-3; cdr3_aa: CASSYNTGWDNEQFF; cdr3_nt: TGTGCCAGCAGTTACAACACGGGTTGGGACAATGAGCAGTTCTTC
clone_size: few; d_call: .; j_call: TRBJ2-1; v_call: TRBV12-3/TRBV12-4; cdr3_aa: CASSFGRRLNNEQFF; cdr3_nt: TGTGCCAGCAGTTTTGGTAGGCGGTTGAACAATGAGCAGTTCTTC
clone_size: .; d_call: TRBD2; j_call: TRBJ2-7; v_call: TRBV7-8; cdr3_aa: CASSIRLAGDARSSYEQYF; cdr3_nt: TGTGCCAGCAGCATAAGACTAGCGGGGGACGCCAGGAGCTCCTACGAGCAGTACTTC
clone_size: .; d_call: .; j_call: TRBJ1-1; v_call: TRBV29-1; cdr3_aa: CSAGGGGGNTEAFF; cdr3_nt: TGCAGCGCTGGGGGAGGGGGAGGGAACACTGAAGCTTTCTTT
clone_size: few; d_call: TRBD1; j_call: TRBJ2-1; v_call: TRBV27; cdr3_aa: CASIHGTGEFF; cdr3_nt: TGTGCCAGCATCCACGGGACAGGGGAGTTCTTC
clone_size: few; d_call: .; j_call: TRBJ1-6; v_call: TRBV4-3; cdr3_aa: CASSQTRTVSSYNSPLHF; cdr3_nt: TGCGCCAGCAGCCAGACCCGGACGGTCAGCTCCTATAATTCACCCCTCCACTTT
clone_size: .; d_call: .; j_call: TRBJ2-7; v_call: TRBV12-3/TRBV12-4; cdr3_aa: CASSSRGRLTYEQYF; cdr3_nt: TGTGCCAGCAGTTCAAGGGGTCGGCTAACCTACGAGCAGTACTTC
clone_size: .; d_call: TRBD2; j_call: TRBJ2-1; v_call: TRBV7-9; cdr3_aa: CASSRRGESSYNEQFF; cdr3_nt: TGTGCCAGCAGCCGACGGGGGGAGAGCTCCTACAATGAGCAGTTCTTC
clone_size: .; d_call: .; j_call: TRBJ2-5; v_call: TRBV11-2; cdr3_aa: CASSLAVGIETQYF; cdr3_nt: TGTGCCAGCAGCTTAGCTGTGGGGATAGAGACCCAGTACTTC
clone_size: few; d_call: .; j_call: TRBJ2-7; v_call: TRBV7-3; cdr3_aa: CASSSYRMREQYF; cdr3_nt: TGTGCCAGCAGCTCCTACAGGATGCGCGAGCAGTACTTC
clone_size: few; d_call: TRBD2; j_call: TRBJ2-7; v_call: TRBV12-3/TRBV12-4; cdr3_aa: CASSFGGGSSYEQYF; cdr3_nt: TGTGCCAGCAGTTTTGGCGGGGGTAGCTCCTACGAGCAGTACTTC
clone_size: .; d_call: .; j_call: TRBJ2-3; v_call: TRBV5-1; cdr3_aa: CASSLEQGGDTQYF; cdr3_nt: TGCGCCAGCAGCTTGGAACAGGGAGGCGATACGCAGTATTTT
clone_size: few; d_call: .; j_call: TRBJ2-5; v_call: TRBV7-2; cdr3_aa: CASSLRGPSGETQYF; cdr3_nt: TGTGCCAGCAGCTTAAGAGGACCTTCAGGAGAGACCCAGTACTTC
clone_size: many; d_call: .; j_call: TRBJ1-5; v_call: TRBV29-1; cdr3_aa: CSVGAGNQPQHF; cdr3_nt: TGCAGCGTTGGGGCGGGAAATCAGCCCCAGCATTTT
clone_size: few; d_call: .; j_call: TRBJ1-5; v_call: TRBV6-5; cdr3_aa: CASSYDSHQPQHF; cdr3_nt: TGTGCCAGCAGTTACGACAGCCATCAGCCCCAGCATTTT
clone_size: few; d_call: .; j_call: TRBJ2-1; v_call: TRBV4-3; cdr3_aa: CASSQEDQIGFNEQFF; cdr3_nt: TGCGCCAGCAGCCAAGAGGATCAGATAGGGTTCAATGAGCAGTTCTTC
clone_size: many; d_call: TRBD1; j_call: TRBJ1-2; v_call: TRBV9; cdr3_aa: CASSPGGQGTYGYTF; cdr3_nt: TGTGCCAGCAGCCCCGGGGGACAGGGGACCTATGGCTACACCTTC
clone_size: .; d_call: .; j_call: TRBJ2-1; v_call: TRBV7-2; cdr3_aa: CASTPVPSAVEQFF; cdr3_nt: TGTGCCAGTACCCCCGTGCCCTCAGCAGTTGAGCAGTTCTTC
clone_size: .; d_call: .; j_call: TRBJ2-7; v_call: TRBV6-1; cdr3_aa: CASSGGQRRSYEQYF; cdr3_nt: TGTGCCAGCAGTGGAGGACAGCGTCGCTCCTACGAGCAGTACTTC